This TCR beta chain was observed in a study of human T cells and chemical hapten exposure. General study results and limits: Every donor had alopecia, and their immune response may therefore differ from healthy people's.

Single cDNA molecules in the library carried unique molecular identifiers attached during preparation. MiXCR, run by TCRdb on the RACE reads, gives a single entry per CDR3 protein. The sample lists 100,000 to 150,000 distinct CDR3 sequences, 13% occurring once. Regarding time point: pre-sensitization, week 0. Treatment reported: therapeutic diphenylcyclopropenone sensitization with weekly scalp DPC. It was unfractionated whole blood from which total RNA was extracted. This clonotype was recorded a few times. As yet, its antigen is unknown. The CDR3 length is 15 residues. The junction had 3 bases not matched to a gene; V was cut back by 0 bases and J by 5 bases. Germline V gives CDR1 LGHNA, CDR2 YNFKEQ.

The receptor was derived from a woman aged 18-29 years with alopecia areata. Some clones in this sample may be carry-over from other donors' samples. The chain employs TRBV4-2 and TRBJ1-1, with 10 bases identical to TRBD1. This sample comprised whole blood, obtained in connection with sensitization to the hapten diphenylcyclopropenone (DPC). The CDR3 nucleotides are TGTGCCAGCAGCCAAGATGGGGGACAGGGGACTGAAGCTTTCTTT. Its protein is CASSQDGGQGTEAFF.